The rows below give T cell receptor beta chains drawn from one sample of a study. One entry per CDR3 protein results from TCRdb running MiXCR on the RT-PCR reads. The table includes more than 600,000 distinct CDR3 sequences, 13% to 15% detected once. Sequenced material: memory CD4+ T cells from blood. These receptors all stem from a female donor in good health, serving as a healthy control. Each CDR3 is given with its conserved first and last residue. Fields, in order: V gene, J gene, D gene, clone size, CDR3 protein, CDR3 DNA. D genes are given only for firm matches. A row's size may be missing; if present it is once, few, many or a size class.

v_gene: TRBV7-2; j_gene: TRBJ2-2; d_gene: .; abundance: .; CDR3aa: CASRSGARHPGELFF; CDR3nt: TGTGCCAGCAGATCGGGTGCTCGACACCCCGGGGAGCTGTTTTTT
v_gene: TRBV11-2; j_gene: TRBJ2-5; d_gene: .; abundance: .; CDR3aa: CASSFSRNKETQYF; CDR3nt: TGTGCCAGCAGCTTTTCCAGGAACAAAGAGACCCAGTACTTC
v_gene: TRBV6-5; j_gene: TRBJ1-6; d_gene: .; abundance: .; CDR3aa: CASARTGEDSPLHF; CDR3nt: TGTGCCAGCGCAAGAACCGGGGAAGATTCACCCCTCCACTTT
v_gene: TRBV6-5; j_gene: TRBJ2-5; d_gene: TRBD2; abundance: many; CDR3aa: CASSYSGGKTETQYF; CDR3nt: TGTGCCAGCAGTTACTCGGGAGGGAAGACTGAGACCCAGTACTTC
v_gene: TRBV24-1; j_gene: TRBJ1-5; d_gene: TRBD1; abundance: .; CDR3aa: CATSGTGFQPQHF; CDR3nt: TGTGCCACCAGTGGGACAGGGTTTCAGCCCCAGCATTTT
v_gene: TRBV5-1; j_gene: TRBJ1-4; d_gene: .; abundance: few; CDR3aa: CASSEGTQGEKLFF; CDR3nt: TGCGCCAGCAGCGAGGGGACTCAAGGCGAAAAACTGTTTTTT
v_gene: TRBV24-1; j_gene: TRBJ1-2; d_gene: TRBD1; abundance: few; CDR3aa: CATSGWDRENGYTF; CDR3nt: TGTGCCACCAGTGGTTGGGACAGGGAAAATGGCTACACCTTC
v_gene: TRBV5-1; j_gene: TRBJ2-3; d_gene: TRBD1; abundance: many; CDR3aa: CASHVGGTGTSTDTQYF; CDR3nt: TGCGCCAGCCATGTTGGCGGGACAGGGACTAGCACAGATACGCAGTATTTT
v_gene: TRBV10-3; j_gene: TRBJ1-1; d_gene: .; abundance: few; CDR3aa: CAISDPQRNTEAFF; CDR3nt: TGTGCCATCAGTGATCCCCAAAGGAACACTGAAGCTTTCTTT
v_gene: TRBV20-1; j_gene: TRBJ1-1; d_gene: TRBD1; abundance: many; CDR3aa: CSARSRDRGHVAFF; CDR3nt: TGCAGTGCGCGGTCCCGGGACAGGGGGCATGTAGCTTTCTTT
v_gene: TRBV20-1; j_gene: TRBJ2-1; d_gene: .; abundance: few; CDR3aa: CSARELNEQFF; CDR3nt: TGCAGTGCTAGAGAGCTCAATGAGCAGTTCTTC
v_gene: TRBV20-1; j_gene: TRBJ2-3; d_gene: TRBD2; abundance: few; CDR3aa: CSAPGTSGHSTDTQYF; CDR3nt: TGCAGTGCCCCCGGGACTAGCGGGCATAGCACAGATACGCAGTATTTT
v_gene: TRBV28; j_gene: TRBJ1-2; d_gene: TRBD1; abundance: few; CDR3aa: CASSIPGQGALSDGYTF; CDR3nt: TGTGCCAGCAGTATACCGGGACAGGGGGCTTTATCGGATGGCTACACCTTC
v_gene: TRBV5-1; j_gene: TRBJ2-1; d_gene: .; abundance: many; CDR3aa: CASSLARVGGEQFF; CDR3nt: TGCGCCAGCAGCTTGGCCCGAGTGGGGGGTGAGCAGTTCTTC
v_gene: TRBV3-1; j_gene: TRBJ1-5; d_gene: .; abundance: once; CDR3aa: CASSRAMGQPQHF; CDR3nt: TGTGCCAGCAGTCGTGCGATGGGTCAGCCCCAGCATTTT
v_gene: TRBV5-5; j_gene: TRBJ2-5; d_gene: .; abundance: .; CDR3aa: CASSPGAGEGQETQYF; CDR3nt: TGTGCCAGCAGCCCGGGGGCAGGGGAGGGCCAAGAGACCCAGTACTTC
v_gene: TRBV6-2/TRBV6-3; j_gene: TRBJ2-7; d_gene: .; abundance: many; CDR3aa: CASSIRGGSYEQYF; CDR3nt: TGTGCCAGCAGTATCCGCGGAGGCTCGTACGAGCAGTACTTC
v_gene: TRBV5-6; j_gene: TRBJ1-2; d_gene: .; abundance: many; CDR3aa: CASSLLSIGYTF; CDR3nt: TGTGCCAGCAGCTTGCTCAGTATCGGCTACACCTTC
v_gene: TRBV6-2/TRBV6-3; j_gene: TRBJ1-5; d_gene: .; abundance: few; CDR3aa: CASSYSGGWQPQHF; CDR3nt: TGTGCCAGCAGTTACTCTGGGGGATGGCAGCCCCAGCATTTT
v_gene: TRBV9; j_gene: TRBJ1-2; d_gene: .; abundance: few; CDR3aa: CASSEWAFGGFYGYTF; CDR3nt: TGTGCCAGCAGCGAGTGGGCCTTCGGCGGCTTCTATGGCTACACCTTC
v_gene: TRBV20-1; j_gene: TRBJ2-3; d_gene: .; abundance: .; CDR3aa: CSAGVGANTDTQYF; CDR3nt: TGCAGTGCAGGGGTCGGAGCTAACACAGATACGCAGTATTTT
v_gene: TRBV7-7; j_gene: TRBJ2-2; d_gene: .; abundance: few; CDR3aa: CASTATGTGELFF; CDR3nt: TGTGCTAGCACCGCAACAGGCACCGGGGAGCTGTTTTTT
v_gene: TRBV5-4; j_gene: TRBJ2-3; d_gene: .; abundance: .; CDR3aa: CASSLGAGWTQSTQYF; CDR3nt: TGTGCCAGCAGCTTGGGGGCGGGATGGACACAGAGTACGCAGTATTTT
v_gene: TRBV29-1; j_gene: TRBJ1-1; d_gene: .; abundance: few; CDR3aa: CSVEASGTNTEAFF; CDR3nt: TGCAGCGTTGAAGCTAGCGGGACGAACACTGAAGCTTTCTTT
v_gene: TRBV5-4; j_gene: TRBJ2-2; d_gene: .; abundance: .; CDR3aa: CASSLEGLTGELFF; CDR3nt: TGTGCCAGCAGCTTGGAGGGCTTGACCGGGGAGCTGTTTTTT
v_gene: TRBV20-1; j_gene: TRBJ1-1; d_gene: .; abundance: .; CDR3aa: CSARGGTTEAFF; CDR3nt: TGCAGTGCTAGAGGGGGTACCACTGAAGCTTTCTTT
v_gene: TRBV20-1; j_gene: TRBJ2-7; d_gene: TRBD2; abundance: few; CDR3aa: CSARAYGTSGTKFTSYEQYF; CDR3nt: TGCAGTGCTAGAGCATACGGGACTAGCGGGACCAAATTTACGAGCTACGAGCAGTACTTC
v_gene: TRBV29-1; j_gene: TRBJ2-3; d_gene: .; abundance: many; CDR3aa: CSVRGVRDTGISTDTQYF; CDR3nt: TGCAGCGTGAGGGGGGTACGGGACACTGGAATTAGCACAGATACGCAGTATTTT
v_gene: TRBV5-1; j_gene: TRBJ2-7; d_gene: TRBD2; abundance: few; CDR3aa: CASSPRSGVSYEQYF; CDR3nt: TGCGCCAGCAGCCCGCGGAGCGGGGTTTCCTACGAGCAGTACTTC
v_gene: TRBV20-1; j_gene: TRBJ2-5; d_gene: .; abundance: few; CDR3aa: CSAINLGREGVETQYF; CDR3nt: TGCAGTGCTATTAACCTAGGCCGAGAGGGAGTTGAGACCCAGTACTTC
v_gene: TRBV7-2; j_gene: TRBJ2-1; d_gene: TRBD2; abundance: few; CDR3aa: CASSLEGLGTSGIWDEQFF; CDR3nt: TGTGCCAGCAGCTTAGAGGGGCTCGGGACTAGCGGGATTTGGGATGAGCAGTTCTTC
v_gene: TRBV20-1; j_gene: TRBJ1-6; d_gene: TRBD1; abundance: .; CDR3aa: CSARFQGAFSPLHF; CDR3nt: TGCAGTGCTAGGTTCCAGGGGGCGTTTTCACCCCTCCACTTT
v_gene: TRBV13; j_gene: TRBJ1-2; d_gene: .; abundance: few; CDR3aa: CASSLGPGTNYGYTF; CDR3nt: TGTGCCAGCAGCTTAGGCCCTGGGACTAACTATGGCTACACCTTC
v_gene: TRBV20-1; j_gene: TRBJ2-7; d_gene: .; abundance: .; CDR3aa: CSARDSGTQSGEQYF; CDR3nt: TGCAGTGCTAGAGATAGTGGGACCCAATCGGGGGAGCAGTACTTC
v_gene: TRBV5-1; j_gene: TRBJ2-7; d_gene: .; abundance: .; CDR3aa: CASRPGATYEQYF; CDR3nt: TGCGCCAGCAGACCAGGGGCTACCTACGAGCAGTACTTC
v_gene: TRBV25-1; j_gene: TRBJ1-2; d_gene: .; abundance: .; CDR3aa: CASSFAGSGYTF; CDR3nt: TGTGCCAGCAGTTTTGCAGGGAGCGGCTACACCTTC
v_gene: TRBV5-4; j_gene: TRBJ2-7; d_gene: .; abundance: .; CDR3aa: CASSGPGSFSYEQYF; CDR3nt: TGTGCCAGCAGCGGGCCCGGGAGCTTCTCCTACGAGCAGTACTTC
v_gene: TRBV5-1; j_gene: TRBJ1-2; d_gene: .; abundance: few; CDR3aa: CASSYHPQGNNYGYTF; CDR3nt: TGCGCCAGCAGCTACCATCCACAGGGAAATAACTATGGCTACACCTTC
v_gene: TRBV7-9; j_gene: TRBJ2-1; d_gene: .; abundance: many; CDR3aa: CASSDGRLVGFF; CDR3nt: TGTGCCAGCAGCGACGGACGCTTAGTGGGGTTCTTC
v_gene: TRBV10-2; j_gene: TRBJ1-5; d_gene: TRBD1; abundance: .; CDR3aa: CASRTGGSQPQHF; CDR3nt: TGCGCCAGCAGAACAGGGGGGAGTCAGCCCCAGCATTTT
v_gene: TRBV20-1; j_gene: TRBJ2-7; d_gene: TRBD2; abundance: .; CDR3aa: CSAFRGGDDYEQYF; CDR3nt: TGCAGTGCCTTCCGGGGGGGAGACGACTACGAGCAGTACTTC
v_gene: TRBV5-1; j_gene: TRBJ2-1; d_gene: TRBD2; abundance: .; CDR3aa: CASSKTSGLYNEQFF; CDR3nt: TGCGCCAGCAGCAAGACTAGCGGGCTGTACAATGAGCAGTTCTTC
v_gene: TRBV20-1; j_gene: TRBJ1-2; d_gene: .; abundance: .; CDR3aa: CSARVYGYGYTF; CDR3nt: TGCAGTGCTAGAGTCTACGGCTATGGCTACACCTTC
v_gene: TRBV20-1; j_gene: TRBJ1-1; d_gene: .; abundance: .; CDR3aa: CSVPDTQGGTEAFF; CDR3nt: TGCAGTGTCCCAGACACTCAAGGGGGCACTGAAGCTTTCTTT
v_gene: TRBV2; j_gene: TRBJ2-4; d_gene: .; abundance: .; CDR3aa: CASSQKNIQYF; CDR3nt: TGTGCCAGCAGCCAGAAAAACATTCAGTACTTC
v_gene: TRBV7-7; j_gene: TRBJ2-1; d_gene: .; abundance: .; CDR3aa: CASSAAGTGQNNEQFF; CDR3nt: TGTGCTAGCAGCGCTGCCGGGACCGGCCAGAATAATGAGCAGTTCTTC
v_gene: TRBV6-5; j_gene: TRBJ1-5; d_gene: .; abundance: few; CDR3aa: CASTPGANSNQPQHF; CDR3nt: TGTGCCAGCACCCCGGGGGCAAATAGCAATCAGCCCCAGCATTTT
v_gene: TRBV3-1; j_gene: TRBJ2-2; d_gene: TRBD2; abundance: few; CDR3aa: CASSKGLADYTGELFF; CDR3nt: TGTGCCAGCAGCAAAGGACTAGCGGATTACACCGGGGAGCTGTTTTTT
v_gene: TRBV7-2; j_gene: TRBJ2-3; d_gene: .; abundance: many; CDR3aa: CASSRVGGNTDTQYF; CDR3nt: TGTGCCAGCAGCCGCGTAGGGGGAAACACAGATACGCAGTATTTT
v_gene: TRBV30; j_gene: TRBJ1-1; d_gene: .; abundance: .; CDR3aa: CAWSATANTEAFF; CDR3nt: TGTGCCTGGAGCGCGACAGCCAACACTGAAGCTTTCTTT
v_gene: TRBV25-1; j_gene: TRBJ2-3; d_gene: TRBD1; abundance: .; CDR3aa: CATRQGAGTDTQYF; CDR3nt: TGTGCCACACGACAGGGGGCCGGCACAGATACGCAGTATTTT
v_gene: TRBV20-1; j_gene: TRBJ1-1; d_gene: .; abundance: many; CDR3aa: CSATPWDTEAFF; CDR3nt: TGCAGCGCTACCCCTTGGGACACTGAAGCTTTCTTT